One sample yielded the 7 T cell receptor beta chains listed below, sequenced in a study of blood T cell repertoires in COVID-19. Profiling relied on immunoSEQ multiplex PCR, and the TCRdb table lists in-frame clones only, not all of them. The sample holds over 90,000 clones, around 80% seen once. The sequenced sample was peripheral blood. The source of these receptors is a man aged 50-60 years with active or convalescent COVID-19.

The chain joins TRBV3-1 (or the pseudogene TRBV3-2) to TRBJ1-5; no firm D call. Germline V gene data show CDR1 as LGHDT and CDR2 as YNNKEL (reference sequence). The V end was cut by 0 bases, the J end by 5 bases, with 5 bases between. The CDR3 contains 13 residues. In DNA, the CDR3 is TGTGCCAGCAGCCAAGACCGGGATCAGCCCCAGCATTTT. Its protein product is CASSQDRDQPQHF.

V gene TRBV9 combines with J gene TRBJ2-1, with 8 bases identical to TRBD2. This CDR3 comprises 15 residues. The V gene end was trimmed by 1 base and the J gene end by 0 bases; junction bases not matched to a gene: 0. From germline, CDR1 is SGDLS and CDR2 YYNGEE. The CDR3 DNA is TGTGCCAGCAGCGTAACTAGCGGCTCCTACAATGAGCAGTTCTTC. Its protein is CASSVTSGSYNEQFF.

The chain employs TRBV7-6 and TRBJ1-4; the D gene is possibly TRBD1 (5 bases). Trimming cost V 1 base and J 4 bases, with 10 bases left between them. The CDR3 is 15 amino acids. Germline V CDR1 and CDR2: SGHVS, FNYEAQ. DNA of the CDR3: TGTGCCAGCAGCTTAGAGAAGGGGCATAATGAAAAACTGTTTTTT. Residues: CASSLEKGHNEKLFF.

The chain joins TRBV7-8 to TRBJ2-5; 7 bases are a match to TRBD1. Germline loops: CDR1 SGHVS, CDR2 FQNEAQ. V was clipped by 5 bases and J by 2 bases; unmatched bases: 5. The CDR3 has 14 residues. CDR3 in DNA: TGTGCCAGCAGCAGGACAGGAAAACAAGAGACCCAGTACTTC. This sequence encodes CASSRTGKQETQYF.

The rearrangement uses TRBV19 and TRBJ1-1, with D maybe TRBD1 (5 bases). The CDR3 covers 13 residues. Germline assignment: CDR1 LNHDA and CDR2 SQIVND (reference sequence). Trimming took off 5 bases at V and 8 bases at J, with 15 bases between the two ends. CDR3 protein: CASSPPDRREAFF. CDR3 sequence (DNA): TGTGCCAGTAGTCCACCTGACAGACGGGAAGCTTTCTTT.

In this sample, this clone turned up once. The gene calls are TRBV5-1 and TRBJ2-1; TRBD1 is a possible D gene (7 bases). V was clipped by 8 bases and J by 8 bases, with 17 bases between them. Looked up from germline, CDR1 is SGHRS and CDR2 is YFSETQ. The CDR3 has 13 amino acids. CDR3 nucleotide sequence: TGCGCCAGTGCGGGACAAGGGACAGATGAGCAGTTCTTC. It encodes CASAGQGTDEQFF.

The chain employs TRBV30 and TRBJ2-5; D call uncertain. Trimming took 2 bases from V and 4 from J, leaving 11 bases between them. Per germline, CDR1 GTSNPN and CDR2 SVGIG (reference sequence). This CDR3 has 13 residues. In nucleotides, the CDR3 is TGTGCCTGGAGTCTTAACTCCCTAGAGACCCAGTACTTC. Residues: CAWSLNSLETQYF.